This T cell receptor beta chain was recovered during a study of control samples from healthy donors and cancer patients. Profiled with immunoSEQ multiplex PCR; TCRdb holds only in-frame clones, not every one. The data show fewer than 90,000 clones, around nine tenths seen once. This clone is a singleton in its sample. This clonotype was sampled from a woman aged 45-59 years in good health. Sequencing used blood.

CDR3 sequence: CASSQLTWTGPGEDEKLFF. The CDR3 DNA sequence: TGTGCCAGCAGCCAACTCACTTGGACAGGGCCGGGGGAAGACGAAAAACTGTTTTTT. The chain carries TRBV4-2 and TRBJ1-4; TRBD1 matches 8 bases. Germline values: CDR1 LGHNA, CDR2 YNFKEQ. The CDR3 covers 19 residues. V lost 2 bases to trimming and J lost 8 bases; unmatched junction nucleotides: 19.